A selection of T cell receptor beta chains follows, all from one sample in a study of blood T cell repertoires in COVID-19. Sequencing was performed with immunoSEQ multiplex PCR; in TCRdb, only in-frame clones are kept and a portion is missing. This sample has tens of thousands of clones; just over 85% occur once, and the top ten carry 15% to 20%. Sequenced input: peripheral blood. The source of these receptors is a man in his sixties or seventies with acute or convalescent COVID-19. Both conserved end residues are part of each CDR3. D genes are given only for firm matches. Clone sizes are given selectively: once, few, many, or a class where the clone is expanded.

TGTGCCAGCAGCCAAGGGCACCCGACAGGGGCCAAAAACATTCAGTACTTC	CASSQGHPTGAKNIQYF	TRBV4-2	TRBJ2-4	NA	TRBD1
TGTGCCAGCAGCCAAGAGTTAACAGGGCAGCCCCAGCATTTT	CASSQELTGQPQHF	TRBV4-2	TRBJ1-5	NA	NA
TGTGCCAGCAGCCACCCGGGACTAGCGGCCTTTAGCTCCTACAATGAGCAGTTCTTC	CASSHPGLAAFSSYNEQFF	TRBV3-1/TRBV3-2	TRBJ2-1	NA	TRBD2
TGCGCCAGTATGAGTGACAGGGACTATGGCTACACCTTC	CASMSDRDYGYTF	TRBV4-1	TRBJ1-2	NA	TRBD1
TGTGCCAGCAGTTCTCTGAGCGGGAGTTCCTACAATGAGCAGTTCTTC	CASSSLSGSSYNEQFF	TRBV28	TRBJ2-1	medium-sized	TRBD2
TGTGCCAGCAGCCAGGACAGGACTAACTATGGCTACACCTTC	CASSQDRTNYGYTF	TRBV11-2	TRBJ1-2	NA	TRBD1
TGTGCCGTCCGGGACAGGGGAGATGAAAAACTGTTTTTT	CAVRDRGDEKLFF	TRBV10-3	TRBJ1-4	few	TRBD1
TGTGCCAGCAGCGCGGAGAGCACAGATACGCAGTATTTT	CASSAESTDTQYF	TRBV7-9	TRBJ2-3	NA	NA
TGTGCCAGCATGCGGGGTATCGCGGGAGAACGATCCTACGAGCAGTACTTC	CASMRGIAGERSYEQYF	TRBV28	TRBJ2-7	NA	TRBD2
TGTGCCAGCAGGTCGGGACAGGGGCATAACATTCAGTACTTC	CASRSGQGHNIQYF	TRBV7-2	TRBJ2-4	NA	TRBD1
TGTGCCAGCAGTACCCATCGAAGCGGGAACACAGATACGCAGTATTTT	CASSTHRSGNTDTQYF	TRBV27	TRBJ2-3	NA	TRBD2
TGTGCCCCCAGCGGCGGGGGGGGGCCCCAAGAGACCCAGTACTTC	CAPSGGGGPQETQYF	TRBV9	TRBJ2-5	medium-sized	TRBD2
TGTGCCAGCAGCTTAGAGTCCAGTGTTGATCAGCCCCAGCATTTT	CASSLESSVDQPQHF	TRBV7-2	TRBJ1-5	once	NA
TGTGCCAGCAGCCAGGGACTGATCAATCAGCCCCAGCATTTT	CASSQGLINQPQHF	TRBV28	TRBJ1-5	few	NA
TGTGCCAGCAGTGAAGCCCGGGGGGGTATCTACGAGCAGTACTTC	CASSEARGGIYEQYF	TRBV2	TRBJ2-7	NA	TRBD2
TGTGCCAGCAGCTACGACGGACACACAGATACGCAGTATTTT	CASSYDGHTDTQYF	TRBV7-2	TRBJ2-3	NA	NA
TGTGCCAGCAGTTCCCTGGGCGTCCCCGGGAGGTTCTTC	CASSSLGVPGRFF	TRBV12-3/TRBV12-4	TRBJ2-1	NA	NA
TGTGCCAGCAGCGTGACTCCGGGACAGGGTATGGAAAAACTGTTTTTT	CASSVTPGQGMEKLFF	TRBV9	TRBJ1-4	NA	TRBD1
TGTGCCAGCAGCTCCTCGACAGGGACGGAACAACCCCAGCATTTT	CASSSSTGTEQPQHF	TRBV7-2	TRBJ1-5	NA	TRBD1
TGTGCCAGCAGTGAACAGGGGTTATTATACGAGCAGTACTTC	CASSEQGLLYEQYF	TRBV2	TRBJ2-7	NA	NA
TGTGCCAGCGGGGGGGGCGTTAACTATGGCTACACCTTC	CASGGGVNYGYTF	TRBV7-9	TRBJ1-2	NA	NA
TGTGCCAGCAGTGAAGATGCGGAGACTAGCGTTTCCGGGGAGCTGTTTTTT	CASSEDAETSVSGELFF	TRBV6-1	TRBJ2-2	NA	TRBD2
TGTGCCAGCAGCTTATCCTACAACTATGGCTACACCTTC	CASSLSYNYGYTF	TRBV7-9	TRBJ1-2	NA	NA
TGTGCCAGCAGTTACACCGGGACAGGGGTTGAAAAACTGTTTTTT	CASSYTGTGVEKLFF	TRBV6-5	TRBJ1-4	NA	TRBD1